Sequencing of this T cell receptor beta chain was carried out in a study of T cell repertoires in cytomegalovirus infection. As for the study in general: Signatures in public TCR beta sequences pointed to both CMV infection and matching HLA type. Study-wide findings and caveats: CMV-specific TCR beta clonotypes restricted by HLA-C were the ones dominating the ex vivo response.

With respect to this clonotype: Its specificity is unknown.

The CDR3 is 14 amino acids. Germline trimming cut 7 bases from V and 6 bases from J; bases unmatched to any gene: 9. Germline values: CDR1 MNHEY, CDR2 SMNVEV (reference sequence). TCRdb reprocessed the reads via MiXCR and lists one record per CDR3 protein. The table has about a million distinct CDR3 sequences, around 32% seen once. Material: cultured CD8+ T cells from PBMCs, obtained from culture after CMV antigen stimulation. The clonotype comes from a human donor in good health (CMV status not recorded). Some clones in this sample may be carry-over from other donors' samples. The genes are TRBV27 and TRBJ2-1, with 7 positions matching TRBD1. The CDR3 DNA follows: TGTGCCAGCAATAGACAGGGATGGGCCAATGAGCAGTTCTTC. Translating it yields CASNRQGWANEQFF.